Below, one TCR beta chain is given with its context. Its specificity is not known. The data originate from a study of OX40 agonist ivuxolimab in advanced cancers. Study in general: Participants averaged roughly 57 years of age (range roughly 23 to 85) and were around 85% male. Earlier treatment with anti-PD-1, anti-PD-L1 or anti-CTLA-4 was permitted, and roughly 42% had received some.

Points from the study as a whole: In CD8+ T cells, expanded clones were on average more numerous than in CD4+.

Sequenced by immunoSEQ multiplex PCR; TCRdb stores in-frame clones only, minus some. The table includes about 100,000 clones, about nine tenths detected once. CDR1 is SGHTA and CDR2 is FQGNSA in the germline V gene. This CDR3 is built from 17 residues. Trimming removed 1 base at V and 1 base at J, with 11 bases between. Blood sampling took place at baseline, cycle 4 day 1, and cycle 7 day 1. Sequences were derived from CD4+ or CD8+ T cells sorted from blood, sampled in a trial of the OX40 agonist ivuxolimab. The clonotype comes from an adult with an advanced solid tumor such as melanoma, head and neck, liver or kidney cancer. The rearrangement joins TRBV7-2 to TRBJ2-6, with D tentatively TRBD1 (5 bases). The CDR3 loop is CASSLGGWMSGANVLTF. CDR3 nucleotide sequence: TGTGCCAGCAGCTTAGGGGGCTGGATGTCTGGGGCCAACGTCCTGACTTTC.